This record concerns one TCR beta chain sequence. The data were obtained in a study of blood T cell repertoires in COVID-19. Profiling relied on immunoSEQ multiplex PCR, and the TCRdb table lists in-frame clones only, not all of them. The sample lists 250,000 to 300,000 clones; about 86% were seen once. The ends were cut back, 7 bases at V and 6 bases at J, with 19 bases in the middle. Per germline, CDR1 MDHEN and CDR2 SYDVKM. This CDR3 comprises 14 residues. The chain is built from TRBV28 and TRBJ2-7, with D perhaps matching TRBD1 (7 bases). The source material was peripheral blood. This TCR derives from a man older than 75 with acute or convalescent COVID-19. The CDR3 is CASIKLRGVGEQYF. CDR3 nucleotides: TGTGCCAGCATCAAGCTCAGGGGGGTGGGCGAGCAGTACTTC.